This is a list of T cell receptor beta chains from one sample in a study of cytomegalovirus exposure and HLA in healthy donors. Some clones are missing from TCRdb's copy, which holds only in-frame ones; the method was immunoSEQ multiplex PCR. There are about 56,000 clones in the sample; over 85% occur only once, and under 6.5% lies in the top ten. The sequencing input was PBMCs. The receptors come from a woman in her late teens or twenties in good health and CMV-seronegative. CDR3s include the opening cysteine and the closing phenylalanine or tryptophan.

v_call	j_call	cdr3_aa
TRBV27	TRBJ1-1	CASSPGTGAEAFF
TRBV6-1	TRBJ1-2	CASRLQGADYGYTF
TRBV7-9	TRBJ1-1	CASSSGSPEAFF
TRBV13	TRBJ1-1	CASSLVQGAFLNTEAFF
TRBV5-6	TRBJ2-5	CASSLSRRGLGETQYF
TRBV5-4	TRBJ2-5	CASSSGLAGVGETQYF
TRBV18	TRBJ2-3	CASSPAGDTQYF
TRBV19	TRBJ2-5	CASSWGTSQETQYF
TRBV4-1	TRBJ1-1	CASRAGRTEAFF
TRBV6-1	TRBJ1-2	CASTEVRTGYGYTF
TRBV6-1	TRBJ2-3	CASSRQETDTQYF
TRBV5-1	TRBJ1-1	CASSGEPMNTEAFF
TRBV2	TRBJ2-3	CASSESGDTQYF
TRBV29-1	TRBJ2-1	CSVNGQGAYNEQFF
TRBV6-5	TRBJ2-2	CASSYSGTANTGELFF
TRBV7-9	TRBJ1-5	CASSLARGRGVTLNQPQHF
TRBV4-3	TRBJ2-3	CASSQDWAGPSTDTQYF
TRBV18	TRBJ1-6	CASSPLDRGSSGSPLHF
TRBV7-2	TRBJ2-1	CASSLGEGSNEQFF
TRBV29-1	TRBJ2-7	CSVEAGTYEQYF
TRBV7-7	TRBJ1-3	CASSPSGSSGNTIYF
TRBV2	TRBJ1-2	CASSEVQGGYGYTF
TRBV29-1	TRBJ2-1	CSVDPAEDRQFF
TRBV10-2	TRBJ2-3	CASSEPSGGTDTQYF
TRBV11-2	TRBJ1-2	CASRKGGANGYTF
TRBV5-6	TRBJ2-3	CASSFRLAATDTQYF
TRBV6-5	TRBJ1-2	CASRSTRGGDYGYTF
TRBV5-6	TRBJ1-5	CASSPGRGSQPQHF
TRBV15	TRBJ1-6	CATGTGTNSPLHF
TRBV5-4	TRBJ2-2	CASSSLGRAGDTGELFF
TRBV27	TRBJ2-5	CASRNRGGRTQYF
TRBV30	TRBJ1-1	CAWSWGRRAFF
TRBV28	TRBJ1-2	CASSFPLTF
TRBV9	TRBJ1-3	CASSVGQGSGNTIYF
TRBV5-4	TRBJ2-5	CASTAQGIQETQYF
TRBV7-9	TRBJ2-5	CASSRGGSNKETQYF
TRBV5-1	TRBJ1-2	CASSLGQGYSGYTF
TRBV5-6	TRBJ2-5	CASSLLFARKQETQYF
TRBV19	TRBJ2-1	CASSIQVSYNEQFF
TRBV18	TRBJ2-1	CASSPQREGEQFF
TRBV11-2	TRBJ2-3	CASSLVGLATDTQYF
TRBV9	TRBJ1-2	CASSPQVGQTYGYTF
TRBV6-5	TRBJ1-6	CASSYEGAGSPLHF
TRBV5-1	TRBJ1-2	CASSLRFGQGAGGYTF
TRBV4-1	TRBJ1-2	CASSQGDSPYGYTF